The TCR beta chain under discussion was sequenced for a study of T cells in Graves' hyperthyroidism and ophthalmopathy. Amplification of TCR beta CDR3 regions used RNA as the template. The study used the HTBI primer set for a first-round RT-PCR of the TCR CDR3. TCRdb recomputed calls from the multiplex PCR reads with MiXCR, one row per CDR3 protein. The table lists about 180,000 distinct CDR3 sequences, 9.4% of them singletons. Losses at the gene ends were 1 base for V and 3 bases for J; bases not matched to a gene: 10. This CDR3 has 18 amino acids. CDR1 and CDR2 (germline): DFQATT, SNEGSKA (reference sequence).

The material sequenced was blood. The TCR comes from a woman under 30 with Graves' hyperthyroidism that later progressed to Graves' ophthalmopathy. The rearrangement joins TRBV20-1 to TRBJ2-7; 15 nucleotides agree with TRBD2. CDR3 sequence: CSARAGLAGGRKNYEQYF. The CDR3 bases are TGCAGTGCTAGAGCCGGACTAGCGGGGGGGCGGAAAAACTACGAGCAGTACTTC.